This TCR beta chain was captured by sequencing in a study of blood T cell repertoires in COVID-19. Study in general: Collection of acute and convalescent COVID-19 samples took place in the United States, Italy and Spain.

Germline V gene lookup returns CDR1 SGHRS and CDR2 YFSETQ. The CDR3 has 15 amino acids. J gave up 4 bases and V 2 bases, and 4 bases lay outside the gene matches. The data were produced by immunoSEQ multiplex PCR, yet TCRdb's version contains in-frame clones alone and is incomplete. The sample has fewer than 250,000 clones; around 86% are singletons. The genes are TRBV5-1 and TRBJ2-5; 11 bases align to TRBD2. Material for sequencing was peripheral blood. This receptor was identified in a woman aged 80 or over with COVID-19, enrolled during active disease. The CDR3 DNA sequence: TGCGCCAGCAGCTTTAGCGGGGGGGCCCCAGAGACCCAGTACTTC. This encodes CASSFSGGAPETQYF. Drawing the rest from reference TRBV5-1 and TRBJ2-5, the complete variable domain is KAGVTQTPRYLIKTRGQQVTLSCSPISGHRSVSWYQQTPGQGLQFLFEYFSETQRNKGNFPGRFSGRQFSNSRSEMNVSTLELGDSALYLCASSFSGGAPETQYFGPGTRLLVL.